What follows is one T cell receptor (beta chain) and its context. What this receptor recognizes is not known. Base qualities were left out, and no much larger clone turns up one base away. TCRbeta CDR3 regions were amplified from genomic DNA by means of the immunoSEQ Assay, a bias-controlled multiplex PCR. The study's own analysis went as follows. Within the assay, amplification of reference gene primers was used to estimate how many nucleated cells each sample contained. To quantify the absolute abundance of each unique TCRbeta CDR3 rearrangement, sequence reads were collapsed and filtered. For each sample, productive Simpson clonality was calculated by taking the square root of Simpson's diversity index across productive rearrangements. This immuneACCESS table, as held by TCRdb, lists in-frame sequences with V and J called but not all clones. Of the missing ones, under half trace to an unresolved V gene in checked studies; the others have no known cause. V and J calls and clone size come straight from that table; D and trimming were deduced from the DNA. The sample table lists 60,000 to 85,000 clones, roughly 86% of them with a count of one. Around 12% of the sample is in the top ten clones.

The germline V gene sets CDR1 to SGHRS and CDR2 to YFSETQ. The CDR3 covers 14 residues, taking in both the cysteine and the phenylalanine. Just the 42-base CDR3 DNA is kept, in frame starting at base 1. V ends up 4 bases short and J 6 bases short, with an unmatched junction base count of 8. The source of the sample is a study of blood T cell repertoires in COVID-19 (dated by TCRdb to about 2020). In terms of the full investigation: Samples from collaborators originated in the United States, Italy and Spain and spanned both the acute and convalescent phases of COVID-19. The prospective study material was composed of cDNA or gDNA derived from T cells, B-cell-depleted T cells, or PBMCs. The dataset comprised deeply sampled blood TCRbeta repertoires from subjects exposed to, actively infected with, or recovered from COVID-19. The repertoires were released in a freely available public database meant as a resource for research on the immune response to SARS-CoV-2. The samples were drawn from two sources: the first 160 participants of the ongoing ImmuneRACE study, and 1,000 to 1,500 subjects contributed by 6 global collaborators. Nearly every sample came with metadata listing a de-identified subject ID, COVID-19 status, age in years and sex. Where available, HLA class I and class II types were taken from metadata supplied by the sample provider and were not determined by assay-based typing. Beyond this particular receptor, the publication reports: The quantity of clinical and demographic metadata differed by source and by participant and was supplied without curation.

Collaborating institutions collected whole blood in K2EDTA tubes following their own protocols. For TCRbeta analysis, collaborators shipped samples as frozen whole blood, isolated PBMCs, or DNA extracted from either of those sample types. The source of this sequence is a human donor in a cohort sampled during active COVID-19. The chain is encoded by TRBV5-1 joined to TRBJ1-2; 8 central nucleotides agree with TRBD1. Material: peripheral blood. Here the CDR3 is given as CASSTSQGANGYTF. The DNA reads TGCGCCAGCAGCACCTCCCAGGGGGCTAATGGCTACACCTTC.